The 28 T cell receptor beta chains presented below share a single source sample, sequenced in a study of radiation and T cells in renal cell carcinoma. Time point specified: blood 2 weeks post-SBRT. The treatment denotes: 15 Gy SBRT to primary tumor, nephrectomy 4 weeks later. Assay: immunoSEQ multiplex PCR; the TCRdb copy retains only in-frame clones and omits some. This table holds about 65,000 clones, roughly 72% found once. Sample: blood, taken from a patient whose treatment included radiotherapy and nephrectomy. These receptors originate from a man in his fifties or sixties with renal cell carcinoma.

The CDR3 nucleotides read TGCGCCAGCAGCTTGAACCTCGTCAGCTCTGGAAACACCATATATTTT. Protein: CASSLNLVSSGNTIYF. The genes are TRBV5-1 and TRBJ1-3; D remains ambiguous. This CDR3 has 16 amino acids. V was clipped by 1 base and J by 0 bases, with 11 bases between them. Germline V gene lookup returns CDR1 SGHRS and CDR2 YFSETQ.

This clone was detected only once. This chain links TRBV7-9 with TRBJ2-3; 8 nucleotides match TRBD2. Germline V gene sequence: CDR1 SEHNR, CDR2 FQNEAQ (reference sequence). The CDR3 loop spans 15 amino acids. V lost 5 bases and J lost 1; bases outside the gene matches: 5. Here the CDR3 reads CASSTGLDGTDTQYF. In DNA form, the CDR3 reads TGTGCCAGCAGCACGGGACTAGATGGCACAGATACGCAGTATTTT.

Here the CDR3 reads CASSLSGTYNEQFF. The CDR3 DNA follows: TGTGCCAGCAGCTTAAGCGGGACGTACAATGAGCAGTTCTTC. This chain links TRBV7-2 with TRBJ2-1; TRBD2 agrees at 7 bases. With V trimmed by 2 bases and J by 4 bases, 2 bases remained unmatched. The CDR3 is 14 amino acids. Germline V gives CDR1 SGHTA, CDR2 FQGNSA.

The V gene is TRBV6-6, the J gene TRBJ2-7, with 7 nucleotides matching TRBD1. Germline CDR1 is MNHNY and CDR2 is SVGAGI (reference sequence). With V trimmed by 6 bases and J by 2 bases, 7 bases remained unmatched. CDR3 length equals 14 residues. The CDR3 DNA reads as TGTGCCAGCAGGGGACAGCCGAATACCTACGAGCAGTACTTC. This gives the protein CASRGQPNTYEQYF.

This clone was found a few times. A read error may account for a junction end that differs from germline. The chain combines TRBV6-5 with TRBJ1-2, with no clear D. This CDR3 contains 13 residues. The germline CDR1 and CDR2 sequences are MNHEY and SVGAGI. CDR3 sequence reads: CASSLFERDRENF. CDR3 sequence (DNA): TGTGCCAGCAGTCTCTTCGAACGTGATAGAGAGAACTTC.

The chain links TRBV30 to TRBJ2-7, with 11 bases identical to TRBD1. From germline, CDR1 is GTSNPN and CDR2 SVGIG (reference sequence). The J segment lost 3 bases and the V segment lost 0 bases, leaving 7 bases of the junction unmatched. This CDR3 is built from 16 residues. CDR3 loop: CAWSVPEGQGDYEQYF. The CDR3 nucleotides are TGTGCCTGGAGTGTTCCAGAGGGACAGGGGGACTACGAGCAGTACTTC.

The V gene is TRBV28, the J gene TRBJ2-1; 12 bases line up with TRBD2. Germline V gives CDR1 MDHEN, CDR2 SYDVKM. The CDR3 runs to 15 residues. Trimming cost V 6 bases and J 7 bases; bases outside gene matches: 7. CDR3 sequence (DNA): TGTGCCAGCAGCCCGACTAGCGGGAGAAGGAATGAGCAGTTCTTC. It specifies CASSPTSGRRNEQFF.

The gene calls are TRBV6-5 and TRBJ2-7; maybe TRBD2 (5 bases). Trimming cost V 0 bases and J 8 bases, with 17 bases left between them. Germline lookup yields CDR1 MNHEY and CDR2 SVGAGI. The CDR3 totals 15 residues. Here the CDR3 DNA reads TGTGCCAGCAGTTACTCGTTAACTAGTAATAACCAGCAGTACTTC. Its protein is CASSYSLTSNNQQYF.

This sequence joins TRBV11-2 and TRBJ1-1; D is ambiguous. Germline-derived CDR1 and CDR2 are SGHAT and FQNNGV. V was pared by 0 bases and J by 4 bases, with 21 bases between. The CDR3 spans 18 residues. Written as DNA, the CDR3 is TGTGCCAGCAGCTTAGAGGTGGGGTATTTCGGAGACGGCACTGAAGCTTTCTTT. Encoded protein: CASSLEVGYFGDGTEAFF.

The CDR3 nucleotides read TGCGCCAGCAGCTTGGGGGTTACCGGGGAGCTGTTTTTT. Translating it yields CASSLGVTGELFF. This sequence joins TRBV5-1 and TRBJ2-2; D gene uncertain. V was cut by 0 bases and J by 5 bases, with 5 bases left in between. CDR1 and CDR2 from the germline V gene are SGHRS and YFSETQ. This CDR3 is 13 amino acids long.

The rearrangement uses TRBV5-1 and TRBJ1-3; D remains unclear. Germline CDR1 reads SGHRS; CDR2 reads YFSETQ. CDR3 length: 13 residues. Trimming left V 4 bases short and J 0 bases short, with 5 bases between. The CDR3 nucleotides read TGCGCCAGCAGCCCAAGCTCTGGAAACACCATATATTTT. It translates to CASSPSSGNTIYF.

This clone was observed a few times. The J gene is TRBJ1-2, the V gene TRBV10-2; D gene uncertain. Germline assignment: CDR1 WSHSY and CDR2 SAAADI. V gave up 0 bases and J gave up 4 bases, with 18 bases separating them. This CDR3 spans 17 amino acids. CDR3 DNA sequence: TGCGCCAGCAGTGAGTCGGCGTCGGCACAGACCTCCTATGGCTACACCTTC. Amino acids: CASSESASAQTSYGYTF.

The V and J genes are TRBV11-2 and TRBJ1-5; D gene unclear. Germline loops: CDR1 SGHAT, CDR2 FQNNGV. CDR3 length: 13 amino acids. V lost 6 bases and J lost 0, with 6 bases in between. CDR3 nucleotides: TGTGCCAGCAGGATAAATAGCAATCAGCCCCAGCATTTT. Translation: CASRINSNQPQHF.

CDR3 sequence reads: CASSLDPRDTSYEQYF. The CDR3 coding sequence is TGTGCCAGCAGCTTAGACCCCCGGGACACCTCCTACGAGCAGTACTTC. The chain combines TRBV5-6 with TRBJ2-7; D is possibly TRBD1 (6 bases). CDR3 size: 16 residues. V gave up 2 bases and J gave up 0 bases, with 15 bases separating them. Germline-derived CDR1 and CDR2 are SGHDT and YYEEEE.

The rearrangement links TRBV6-5 to TRBJ1-1, with a weak D call TRBD1 (5 bases). The CDR3 length is 15 residues. In germline, CDR1 is MNHEY, CDR2 SVGAGI. Trimming took off 4 bases at V and 4 bases at J, with 16 bases between the two ends. The CDR3 DNA follows: TGTGCCAGCAGTTTCTTCGGGGCCGGGGGCACTGAAGCTTTCTTT. This encodes CASSFFGAGGTEAFF.

This chain connects TRBV6-1 to TRBJ2-7; 12 bases map to TRBD1. This CDR3 is built from 15 residues. Trimming at V came to 5 bases and at J to 2 bases, leaving 4 bases not matched to a gene. In germline, CDR1 is MNHNS, CDR2 SASEGT. CDR3 residues: CASSWGQGATYEQYV. The CDR3 DNA sequence: TGTGCCAGCAGTTGGGGACAGGGGGCAACCTACGAGCAGTACGTC.

The chain recombines TRBV19 with TRBJ2-1; D possibly corresponds to TRBD2 (6 bases). Germline-derived CDR1 and CDR2 are LNHDA and SQIVND (reference sequence). V lost 7 bases and J 2 bases, leaving 15 bases between the germline ends. There are 15 residues in the CDR3. CDR3 DNA: TGTGCCAGTACGGGTGGCGGGGACCCCTACAATGAGCAGTTCTTC. This gives the protein CASTGGGDPYNEQFF.

This chain uses TRBV15 with TRBJ1-4, with unresolved D. The germline CDR1 and CDR2 sequences are LNHNV and YYDKDF (reference sequence). V lost 0 bases and J 10 bases, leaving 9 bases between the germline ends. The CDR3 consists of 13 residues. The CDR3 nucleotides read TGTGCCACCAGCAGAGAGTTAAGGTCAAAACTGTTTTTT. It is translated as CATSRELRSKLFF.

This chain connects TRBV2 to TRBJ1-1; maybe TRBD1 (5 bases). The CDR3 is made up of 14 amino acids. CDR1 SNHLY and CDR2 FYNNEI come from the germline V gene. V lost 0 bases to trimming and J lost 3 bases, with 8 bases between them. The CDR3 DNA follows: TGTGCCAGCAGTGAAGCTGGGGGGGACACTGAAGCTTTCTTT. Translated: CASSEAGGDTEAFF.

The chain couples TRBV4-3 to TRBJ1-4; D gene uncertain. The CDR3 is 15 amino acids. Between the trimmed V and J ends, which lost 0 bases and 8 bases, there was a span of 13 bases. The germline gives CDR1 LGHNA, CDR2 YSLEER. The DNA of the CDR3 is TGCGCCAGCAGCCAAGAAAGAGGGCGCGGGGAAAAACTGTTTTTT. Amino acids: CASSQERGRGEKLFF.

The rearrangement uses TRBV5-6 and TRBJ2-5; TRBD1 or TRBD2 may be the D gene (5 bases each). Germline-derived CDR1 and CDR2 are SGHDT and YYEEEE. CDR3 length: 16 residues. V was pared by 4 bases and J by 2 bases, with 18 bases between. In DNA, the CDR3 is TGTGCCAGCAGCCAGATGGGGACCACTCGACAAGAGACCCAGTACTTC. Protein sequence: CASSQMGTTRQETQYF. The whole variable domain, remainder taken from reference TRBV5-6 and TRBJ2-5, is DAGVTQSPTHLIKTRGQQVTLRCSPKSGHDTVSWYQQALGQGPQFIFQYYEEEERQRGNFPDRFSGHQFPNYSSELNVNALLLGDSALYLCASSQMGTTRQETQYFGPGTRLLVL.

This clone was seen a handful of times. The chain combines TRBV14 with TRBJ1-6; 9 nucleotides line up with TRBD1. The V gene end was trimmed by 3 bases and the J gene end by 6 bases; junction bases not matched to a gene: 3. Germline CDR1 reads SGHDN; CDR2 reads FVKESK. This CDR3 spans 15 amino acids. CDR3 sequence reads: CASSQRTGANSPLHF. Written as DNA, the CDR3 is TGTGCCAGCAGCCAGCGGACAGGGGCTAATTCACCCCTCCACTTT.

The V call is TRBV15, the J call TRBJ2-3, with 10 bases that match TRBD2. The CDR3 extends over 19 amino acids. V lost 0 bases and J lost 0; bases outside the gene matches: 9. Germline assignment: CDR1 LNHNV and CDR2 YYDKDF (reference sequence). CDR3 DNA: TGTGCCACCAGCAGAGATGGGCTAGCGGGGGTATCTAGCACAGATACGCAGTATTTT. Translated, it gives CATSRDGLAGVSSTDTQYF.

The chain joins TRBV7-8 to TRBJ2-5; TRBD1 might be the D (6 bases). Germline V gives CDR1 SGHVS, CDR2 FQNEAQ. Deletions cut 5 bases from V and 3 bases from J, with 16 bases between. The CDR3 is 15 amino acids. The chain's CDR3 is CASSLGAGAKETQYF. The CDR3 nucleotides read TGTGCCAGCAGCCTGGGGGCAGGGGCAAAAGAGACCCAGTACTTC.

CDR3 region: CASSDPGTSGYEQYV. The CDR3 DNA is TGCGCCAGCAGTGACCCCGGGACTAGCGGTTACGAGCAGTACGTC. The gene calls are TRBV10-2 and TRBJ2-7; 11 nucleotides match TRBD2. CDR1 is WSHSY and CDR2 is SAAADI in the germline V gene. CDR3 size: 15 residues. After removal of 3 bases from V and 4 bases from J, the junction contained 5 bases not matched to a gene.

This chain uses TRBV4-1 with TRBJ2-5, with 8 bases identical to TRBD2. V was clipped by 0 bases and J by 3 bases; unmatched bases: 12. This CDR3 is built from 18 residues. In germline, CDR1 is MGHRA, CDR2 YSYEKL. The DNA for the CDR3 is TGCGCCAGCAGCCAAGATAAGATAGCGGGATGGGGGGAAGAGACCCAGTACTTC. Translated: CASSQDKIAGWGEETQYF.

The chain links TRBV2 to TRBJ2-1, with 13 positions matching TRBD2. Germline values: CDR1 SNHLY, CDR2 FYNNEI. This CDR3 comprises 14 residues. The V and J ends lost 8 bases and 9 bases, in that order; junction bases with no gene match: 7. CDR3 coding DNA: TGTGCCAGCGAGGGACTAGCGGGATTCAGTGAGCAGTTCTTC. Its protein is CASEGLAGFSEQFF.

J is TRBJ1-1 and V is TRBV12-2. TRBV12-2 is a pseudogene. The CDR3 runs 15 residues. The CDR3 region has the DNA TGTGCAAGTCGCTTAGGAGGGCAGGGTTGGTCTGAAGCTTTCTTT. It translates to CASRLGGQGWSEAFF.